The sequence of this TCR beta chain was determined in a study of blood T cell repertoires in COVID-19. Study at large: The United States, Italy and Spain provided the acute and convalescent COVID-19 samples. PBMCs, B-cell-depleted T cells, or T cells provided the cDNA or gDNA that made up the material.

Original processing notes: Reference gene primer amplification gave nucleated cell count estimates. Clones were sequenced by immunoSEQ multiplex PCR, and TCRdb holds only the in-frame ones, with some missing. V, J and clone size reflect that table, while D and trimming were determined from the DNA. The table has a few hundred thousand clones, less than 85% seen once. Deletions cut 0 bases from V and 6 bases from J, with 18 bases between. This CDR3 has 17 residues. Germline V CDR1 and CDR2: SGHVS, FNYEAQ. The chain is built from TRBV7-6 and TRBJ2-1, with D possibly matching TRBD2 (7 bases). The sequenced sample was peripheral blood. This sequence was found in a man in his sixties who had recovered from COVID-19. The CDR3 region is CASSLAALRGGANEQFF. CDR3 nucleotide sequence: TGTGCCAGCAGCTTAGCGGCCCTCCGAGGGGGGGCCAATGAGCAGTTCTTC.